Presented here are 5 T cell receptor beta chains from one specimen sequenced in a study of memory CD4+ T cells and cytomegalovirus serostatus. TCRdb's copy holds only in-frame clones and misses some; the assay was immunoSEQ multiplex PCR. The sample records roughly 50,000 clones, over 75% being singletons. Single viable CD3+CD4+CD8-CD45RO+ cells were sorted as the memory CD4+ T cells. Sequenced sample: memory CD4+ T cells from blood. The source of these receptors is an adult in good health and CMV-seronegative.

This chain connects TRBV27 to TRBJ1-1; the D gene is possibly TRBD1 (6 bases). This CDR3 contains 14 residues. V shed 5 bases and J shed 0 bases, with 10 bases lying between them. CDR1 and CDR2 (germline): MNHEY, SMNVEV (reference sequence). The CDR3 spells CASSRGGLNTEAFF. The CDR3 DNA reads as TGTGCCAGCAGTAGGGGGGGATTGAACACTGAAGCTTTCTTT.

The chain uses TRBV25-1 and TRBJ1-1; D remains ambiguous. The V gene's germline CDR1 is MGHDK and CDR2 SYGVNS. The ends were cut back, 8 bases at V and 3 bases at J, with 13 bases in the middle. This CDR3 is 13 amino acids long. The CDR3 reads CASHPGRDTEAFF. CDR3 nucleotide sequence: TGTGCCAGCCACCCCGGGAGGGACACTGAAGCTTTCTTT. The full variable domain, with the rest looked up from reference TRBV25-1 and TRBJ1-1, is EADIYQTPRYLVIGTGKKITLECSQTMGHDKMYWYQQDPGMELHLIHYSYGVNSTEKGDLSSESTVSRIRTEHFPLTLESARPSHTSQYLCASHPGRDTEAFFGQGTRLTVV.

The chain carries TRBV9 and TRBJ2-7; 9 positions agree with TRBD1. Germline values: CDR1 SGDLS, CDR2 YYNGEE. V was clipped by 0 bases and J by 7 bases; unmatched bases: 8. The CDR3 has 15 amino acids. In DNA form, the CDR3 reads TGTGCCAGCAGCGTAGTTGAACAGGGGGCCGGAGAGCAGTACTTC. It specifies CASSVVEQGAGEQYF.

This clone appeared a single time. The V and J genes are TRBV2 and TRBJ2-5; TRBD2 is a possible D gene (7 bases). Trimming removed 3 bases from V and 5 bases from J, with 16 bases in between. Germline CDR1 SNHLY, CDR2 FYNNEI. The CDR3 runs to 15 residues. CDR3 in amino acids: CASSDEAGAWETQYF. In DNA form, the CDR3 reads TGTGCCAGCAGTGACGAGGCGGGGGCCTGGGAGACCCAGTACTTC.

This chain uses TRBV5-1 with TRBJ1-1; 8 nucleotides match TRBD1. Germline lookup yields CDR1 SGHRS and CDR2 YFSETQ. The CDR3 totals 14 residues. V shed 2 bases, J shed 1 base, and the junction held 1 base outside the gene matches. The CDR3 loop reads CASSLTGGNTEAFF. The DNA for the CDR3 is TGCGCCAGCAGCTTAACAGGGGGGAACACTGAAGCTTTCTTT.